The present T cell receptor (beta chain) was sequenced within a study of T cell changes during pregnancy in multiple sclerosis. The table came from immunoSEQ multiplex PCR; TCRdb's copy has only in-frame clones and leaves some out. Altogether some 87,000 clones are present, approximately 94% being singletons, with the ten largest covering roughly 0.21%. The CDR3 runs to 11 residues. Per germline, CDR1 GTSNPN and CDR2 SVGIG (reference sequence). V lost 4 bases to trimming and J lost 4 bases, with 7 bases between them. The rearrangement uses TRBV30 and TRBJ1-1, with D possibly being TRBD1 (5 bases). The TCR was taken from a female donor with multiple sclerosis, enrolled in a pregnancy study. Source: CD4+ T cells from peripheral blood mononuclear cells, taken before pregnancy. CDR3 sequence: CAWTGSTEAFF. CDR3 bases: TGTGCCTGGACAGGGTCCACTGAAGCTTTCTTT.